This T cell receptor (beta chain) appears in the sequencing data of a study of T cells in Graves' hyperthyroidism and ophthalmopathy. This CDR3 has 15 amino acids. The V end was cut by 0 bases, the J end by 4 bases, with 15 bases between. The germline V gene has CDR1 DFQATT and CDR2 SNEGSKA (reference sequence). It was uncontrolled infection, other autoimmune disease, pregnancy or lactation that excluded patients. Amplification yielded TCR beta CDR3 regions, with RNA transcripts as the source. HTBI primers were the set used in a first-round RT-PCR of the TCR CDR3. MiXCR, applied by TCRdb to the multiplex PCR reads, yields one record per CDR3 protein. The sample includes approximately 590,000 distinct CDR3 sequences, about 15% seen only once; the top ten take about 7%.

The specimen was blood. The chain is built from TRBV20-1 and TRBJ2-5; tentative D call: TRBD2 (5 bases). The sequence was collected from a woman aged 30 to 39 with Graves' hyperthyroidism. The CDR3 DNA follows: TGCAGTGCTAGAGATCAGAGGACTCTTCGAGAGACCCAGTACTTC. Amino acids: CSARDQRTLRETQYF.